The 10 T cell receptor beta chains reported below all come from one sample, sequenced in a study of CD8 T cells in Susac syndrome. An input of roughly 0.45 to 1 ug of RNA was subjected to reverse transcription using random hexamers. TCRdb fed the immunoSEQ multiplex PCR reads into MiXCR, producing one record per CDR3 protein. This sample has roughly 200,000 distinct CDR3 sequences, with about 93% found just once. Sequenced sample: CD4+ T cells from PBMCs. Receptor source: a human donor in good health.

The V call is TRBV14, the J call TRBJ2-1; perhaps TRBD1 as D (5 bases). Trimming took 4 bases from V and 4 from J, leaving 11 bases between them. The CDR3 runs to 14 residues. The germline V gene has CDR1 SGHDN and CDR2 FVKESK. For the CDR3, the DNA is TGTGCCAGCAGCCCCAGCAACAGGTACAATGAGCAGTTCTTC. Translated, it gives CASSPSNRYNEQFF.

V is TRBV6-4 and J is TRBJ2-2, with D possibly matching TRBD1 (5 bases). The CDR3 has 16 residues. The V gene lost 0 bases and the J gene lost 9 bases, with 17 bases spanning the gap. Germline V gives CDR1 MRHNA, CDR2 SNTAGT. CDR3 coding DNA: TGTGCCAGCAGTGACTCGTGGGGCGGTTATCTGAGGGAGCTGTTTTTT. Amino acid sequence: CASSDSWGGYLRELFF.

The chain combines TRBV19 with TRBJ1-1, with a tentative D call TRBD1 (5 bases). Germline V CDR1 and CDR2: LNHDA, SQIVND (reference sequence). The V and J ends lost 7 bases and 5 bases respectively, with 17 bases between them. The CDR3 is 14 residues long. Here the CDR3 reads CASTHQGFGTEAFF. The CDR3 DNA sequence: TGTGCCAGTACCCACCAGGGCTTCGGAACTGAAGCTTTCTTT.

The J gene is TRBJ2-1, the V gene TRBV7-3, with TRBD2 identical over 8 bases. The CDR3 is 14 residues long. Unmatched junction bases numbered 5, after V lost 6 bases and J lost 4 bases. Per the germline V gene, CDR1 is SGHTA and CDR2 is FQGTGA. In DNA form, the CDR3 reads TGTGCCAGCAGTCCTACGGGGGGGTACAATGAGCAGTTCTTC. Amino acids: CASSPTGGYNEQFF.

A word on this clonotype: The junction departs from the called germline gene at one end, perhaps through a read error. The chain employs TRBV29-1 and TRBJ2-5, with a possible D match to TRBD2 (7 bases). Looked up from germline, CDR1 is SQVTM and CDR2 is ANQGSEA. The CDR3 contains 12 residues. The CDR3 sequence: CSVEGTLAGAHF. Written as DNA, the CDR3 is TGCAGCGTTGAAGGGACTTTGGCGGGGGCCCACTTC. Full variable domain (remainder filled in from reference TRBV29-1 and TRBJ2-5): SAVISQKPSRDICQRGTSLTIQCQVDSQVTMMFWYRQQPGQSLTLIATANQGSEATYESGFVIDKFPISRPNLTFSTLTVSNMSPEDSSIYLCSVEGTLAGAHFGPGTRLLVL.

This chain links TRBV20-1 with TRBJ2-4; 8 positions match TRBD1. Germline-derived CDR1 and CDR2 are DFQATT and SNEGSKA (reference sequence). Trimming took 6 bases from V and 3 from J; bases not matched to a gene: 4. This CDR3 contains 13 residues. CDR3 nucleotide sequence: TGCAGTGCGAAAGGACAGGGCAAAAACATTCAGTACTTC. Residues: CSAKGQGKNIQYF.

V gene TRBV7-9 combines with J gene TRBJ1-1, with D hard to call. This CDR3 is built from 13 residues. Germline loops: CDR1 SEHNR, CDR2 FQNEAQ (reference sequence). V dropped 1 base and J dropped 3 bases, with 6 bases sitting between them. CDR3 in DNA: TGTGCCAGCAGCTTAGAACAGTACACTGAAGCTTTCTTT. Translating gives CASSLEQYTEAFF. Together with reference TRBV7-9 and TRBJ1-1, the CDR3 gives the full variable domain: DTGVSQNPRHKITKRGQNVTFRCDPISEHNRLYWYRQTLGQGPEFLTYFQNEAQLEKSRLLSDRFSAERPKGSFSTLEIQRTEQGDSAMYLCASSLEQYTEAFFGQGTRLTVV.

The rearrangement uses TRBV3-1 and TRBJ2-5, with TRBD2 matching 8 bases. The CDR3 consists of 14 residues. V dropped 4 bases and J dropped 6; count of bases not matched to a gene: 7. Germline loops: CDR1 LGHDT, CDR2 YNNKEL (reference sequence). The CDR3 region is CASSRGGGLKTQYF. CDR3 sequence (DNA): TGTGCCAGCAGCCGGGGCGGGGGGTTAAAGACCCAGTACTTC.

V usage is TRBV20-1 and J usage is TRBJ2-5; D is uncertain. Trimming took 0 bases from V and 5 from J, leaving 13 bases between them. The CDR3 has 14 residues. Germline V CDR1 and CDR2: DFQATT, SNEGSKA (reference sequence). In nucleotides, the CDR3 is TGCAGTGCTAGAGAAGGCTTTCCGAGGGAGACCCAGTACTTC. This codes for CSAREGFPRETQYF.

V is TRBV12-3 or TRBV12-4 and J is TRBJ1-1, with D hard to call. The V end lost 7 bases, the J end lost 0 bases, and 15 bases lay between the germline ends. The CDR3 loop spans 15 amino acids. CDR3 sequence reads: CASIDLRVMNTEAFF. CDR3 nucleotide sequence: TGTGCCAGCATCGACCTTCGGGTAATGAACACTGAAGCTTTCTTT.